This T cell receptor (beta chain) originates from a study of T cell repertoires in cytomegalovirus infection. Study context: Both CMV infection and a matching HLA type were indicated by public TCR beta signatures.

General study results and limits: Carriage of CMV together with the relevant HLA was identifiable through cumulative public TCR beta family frequency. The ex vivo response showed dominance by HLA-C-restricted CMV-specific TCR beta clonotypes.

Trimming took 1 base from V and 4 from J; bases not matched to a gene: 4. This CDR3 contains 15 residues. Germline values: CDR1 SGHTA, CDR2 FQGNSA. TCRdb re-derived calls from the reads in MiXCR, one entry per CDR3 protein. This table holds hundreds of thousands of distinct CDR3 sequences, roughly 42% found once. This clonotype was detected only a few times. Its antigen is not identified. The chain carries TRBV7-2 and TRBJ1-3; 7 nucleotides align to TRBD1. Source: cultured PBMCs, taken from culture after CMV antigen stimulation. This TCR came from a human donor in good health (CMV status not recorded). Some clones in this sample may be carry-over from other donors' samples. For the CDR3, the DNA is TGTGCCAGCAGCTTAGTAGGGACAGTAGGAAACACCATATATTTT. Translating it yields CASSLVGTVGNTIYF.